This is a list of T cell receptor beta chains from one sample in a study of T cells in Graves' hyperthyroidism and ophthalmopathy. Using its own MiXCR run on the multiplex PCR reads, TCRdb lists one record per CDR3 protein. Here the sample spans about 180,000 distinct CDR3 sequences, over 15% being singletons. The sequenced sample was blood. These receptors all come from a woman aged 45-59 years with Graves' hyperthyroidism. CDR3s include the opening cysteine and the closing phenylalanine or tryptophan. Each record gives: clone size, D gene, V gene, CDR3 protein. D genes are given only for firm matches. The size field is filled for only some rows; it gives once, few, many or a size class.

clone size: many
D gene: TRBD1
V gene: TRBV5-4
CDR3 protein: CASSSNRDRDTEAFF

clone size: many
D gene: TRBD2
V gene: TRBV7-9
CDR3 protein: CASTRLAGLGETQYF

clone size: .
D gene: .
V gene: TRBV27
CDR3 protein: CASSWNTGSGGYTF

clone size: many
D gene: .
V gene: TRBV6-1
CDR3 protein: CASSGTDPRNYGYTF

clone size: many
D gene: .
V gene: TRBV6-1
CDR3 protein: CASSKAVPNTEAFF

clone size: many
D gene: TRBD1
V gene: TRBV5-1
CDR3 protein: CASRGQGVYEQFF

clone size: many
D gene: .
V gene: TRBV7-9
CDR3 protein: CASSSSWTGYGYTF

clone size: many
D gene: .
V gene: TRBV18
CDR3 protein: CASSPQRQKANYGYTF

clone size: many
D gene: .
V gene: TRBV7-9
CDR3 protein: CASSPTGSKTEAFF

clone size: many
D gene: TRBD2
V gene: TRBV7-3
CDR3 protein: CASSLMGLATDTQYF

clone size: .
D gene: .
V gene: TRBV18
CDR3 protein: CASSPGPSSYNSPLHF

clone size: many
D gene: TRBD1
V gene: TRBV19
CDR3 protein: CASSMFGGQRIYGYTF

clone size: many
D gene: TRBD1
V gene: TRBV12-3/TRBV12-4
CDR3 protein: CASRDRIATNEKLFF

clone size: .
D gene: .
V gene: TRBV5-1
CDR3 protein: CASSGRDNSYNEQFF

clone size: few
D gene: .
V gene: TRBV7-9
CDR3 protein: CASSQEVISNQPQHF

clone size: few
D gene: TRBD2
V gene: TRBV5-1
CDR3 protein: CASSLGTSEYNEQFF

clone size: .
D gene: .
V gene: TRBV7-8
CDR3 protein: CASRNWPDEQYF

clone size: many
D gene: TRBD1
V gene: TRBV27
CDR3 protein: CASSPLQSQTGTGGKTQYF

clone size: .
D gene: .
V gene: TRBV19
CDR3 protein: CASSIGGGPLNEQFF

clone size: many
D gene: .
V gene: TRBV12-3/TRBV12-4
CDR3 protein: CASSLGQIGSPLHF

clone size: many
D gene: .
V gene: TRBV12-3/TRBV12-4
CDR3 protein: CASSFETQYF

clone size: many
D gene: .
V gene: TRBV3-1
CDR3 protein: CASSPGGMRAFF

clone size: once
D gene: .
V gene: TRBV7-2
CDR3 protein: CASSLTAGAYGYTF

clone size: many
D gene: TRBD1
V gene: TRBV28
CDR3 protein: CASDSRGPYEQYF

clone size: few
D gene: .
V gene: TRBV12-3/TRBV12-4
CDR3 protein: CASSDLGDIFSSNYGYTF

clone size: many
D gene: .
V gene: TRBV7-9
CDR3 protein: CASSLVLGRGETQYF

clone size: .
D gene: .
V gene: TRBV12-3/TRBV12-4
CDR3 protein: CASSIAGGNTEAFF

clone size: .
D gene: .
V gene: TRBV2
CDR3 protein: CASSEGQGNTEAFF

clone size: many
D gene: .
V gene: TRBV7-8
CDR3 protein: CASSRTGSGEQYF

clone size: many
D gene: TRBD1
V gene: TRBV6-1
CDR3 protein: CASTPPPGQGTDQRAQHF

clone size: many
D gene: .
V gene: TRBV27
CDR3 protein: CASSAGMATEAFF

clone size: many
D gene: .
V gene: TRBV11-2
CDR3 protein: CASSPPTPTQETQYF

clone size: many
D gene: .
V gene: TRBV3-1
CDR3 protein: CASSQIIPERELFF

clone size: many
D gene: TRBD1
V gene: TRBV6-1
CDR3 protein: CASSVDRGVTEAFF

clone size: few
D gene: .
V gene: TRBV24-1
CDR3 protein: CATSDFDSGLGDTQYF

clone size: many
D gene: .
V gene: TRBV5-5
CDR3 protein: CASSLAQRDSPLHF

clone size: many
D gene: .
V gene: TRBV7-9
CDR3 protein: CASSPLHDYEQYF

clone size: few
D gene: TRBD1
V gene: TRBV11-2
CDR3 protein: CASSYGQGWEQYF

clone size: many
D gene: .
V gene: TRBV7-9
CDR3 protein: CASSFAGVYGYTF

clone size: many
D gene: .
V gene: TRBV7-2
CDR3 protein: CASSFPGHSSDTQYF

clone size: many
D gene: TRBD2
V gene: TRBV6-1
CDR3 protein: CASGSGGQLFTDTQYF

clone size: .
D gene: .
V gene: TRBV20-1
CDR3 protein: CSAKPRSYTGELFF

clone size: many
D gene: .
V gene: TRBV6-1
CDR3 protein: CASETGFSSYEQYF

clone size: many
D gene: .
V gene: TRBV12-3/TRBV12-4
CDR3 protein: CASSPMGGSSYEQYF

clone size: many
D gene: .
V gene: TRBV27
CDR3 protein: CASSFIGARGYTF

clone size: many
D gene: .
V gene: TRBV28
CDR3 protein: CASSLGLGGGVRDNYGYTF

clone size: many
D gene: TRBD1
V gene: TRBV18
CDR3 protein: CASSRGTANQPQHF

clone size: many
D gene: .
V gene: TRBV18
CDR3 protein: CASSPPNTEEKLFF

clone size: few
D gene: TRBD1
V gene: TRBV9
CDR3 protein: CASSVASQGASGYTF

clone size: few
D gene: .
V gene: TRBV29-1
CDR3 protein: CSVERNEGVGQFF